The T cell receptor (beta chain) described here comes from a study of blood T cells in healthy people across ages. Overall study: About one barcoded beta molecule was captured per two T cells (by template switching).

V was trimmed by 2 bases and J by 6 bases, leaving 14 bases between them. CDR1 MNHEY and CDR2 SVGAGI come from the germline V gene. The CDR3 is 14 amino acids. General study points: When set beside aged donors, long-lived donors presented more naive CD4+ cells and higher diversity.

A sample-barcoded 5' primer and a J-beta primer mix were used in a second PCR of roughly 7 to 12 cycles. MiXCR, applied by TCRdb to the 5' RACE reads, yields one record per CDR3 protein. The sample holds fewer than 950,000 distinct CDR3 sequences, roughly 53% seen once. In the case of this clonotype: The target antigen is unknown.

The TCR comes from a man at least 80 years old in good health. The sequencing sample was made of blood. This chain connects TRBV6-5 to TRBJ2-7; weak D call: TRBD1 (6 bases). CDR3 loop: CASSYRTGQREQYF. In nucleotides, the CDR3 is TGTGCCAGCAGTTACAGAACAGGGCAACGCGAGCAGTACTTC.